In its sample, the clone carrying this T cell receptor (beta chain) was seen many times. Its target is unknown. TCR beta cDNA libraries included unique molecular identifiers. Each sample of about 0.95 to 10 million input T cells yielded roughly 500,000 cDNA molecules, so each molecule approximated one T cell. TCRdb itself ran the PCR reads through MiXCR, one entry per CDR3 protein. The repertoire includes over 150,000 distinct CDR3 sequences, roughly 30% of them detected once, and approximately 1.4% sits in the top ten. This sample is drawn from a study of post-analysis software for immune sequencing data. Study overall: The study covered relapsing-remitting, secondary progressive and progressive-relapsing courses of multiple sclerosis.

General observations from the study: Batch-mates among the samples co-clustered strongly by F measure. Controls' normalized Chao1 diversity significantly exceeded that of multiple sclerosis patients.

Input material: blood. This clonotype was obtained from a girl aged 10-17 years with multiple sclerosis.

Here the CDR3 DNA reads TGTTCCTCCCGAAGGGCTAGCGGATTACAAGGAAGTGAGCAGTTCTTC. It codes for CSSRRASGLQGSEQFF. The V gene is TRBV10-3, the J gene TRBJ2-1, with 7 positions matching TRBD2. Germline lookup yields CDR1 ENHRY and CDR2 SYGVKD. CDR3 length: 16 residues.